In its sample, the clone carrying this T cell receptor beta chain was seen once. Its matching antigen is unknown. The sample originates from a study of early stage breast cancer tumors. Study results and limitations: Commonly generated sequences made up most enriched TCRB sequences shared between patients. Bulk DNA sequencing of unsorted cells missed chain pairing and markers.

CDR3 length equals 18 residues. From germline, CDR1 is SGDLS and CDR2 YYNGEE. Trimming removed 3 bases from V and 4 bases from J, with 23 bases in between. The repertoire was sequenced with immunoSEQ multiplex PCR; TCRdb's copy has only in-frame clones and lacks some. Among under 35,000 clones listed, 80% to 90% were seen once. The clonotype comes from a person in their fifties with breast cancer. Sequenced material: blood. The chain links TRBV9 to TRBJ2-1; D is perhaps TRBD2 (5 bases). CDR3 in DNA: TGTGCCAGCAGCGAGGGCTTACCCGGGGTTGCACTATACAATGAGCAGTTCTTC. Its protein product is CASSEGLPGVALYNEQFF.